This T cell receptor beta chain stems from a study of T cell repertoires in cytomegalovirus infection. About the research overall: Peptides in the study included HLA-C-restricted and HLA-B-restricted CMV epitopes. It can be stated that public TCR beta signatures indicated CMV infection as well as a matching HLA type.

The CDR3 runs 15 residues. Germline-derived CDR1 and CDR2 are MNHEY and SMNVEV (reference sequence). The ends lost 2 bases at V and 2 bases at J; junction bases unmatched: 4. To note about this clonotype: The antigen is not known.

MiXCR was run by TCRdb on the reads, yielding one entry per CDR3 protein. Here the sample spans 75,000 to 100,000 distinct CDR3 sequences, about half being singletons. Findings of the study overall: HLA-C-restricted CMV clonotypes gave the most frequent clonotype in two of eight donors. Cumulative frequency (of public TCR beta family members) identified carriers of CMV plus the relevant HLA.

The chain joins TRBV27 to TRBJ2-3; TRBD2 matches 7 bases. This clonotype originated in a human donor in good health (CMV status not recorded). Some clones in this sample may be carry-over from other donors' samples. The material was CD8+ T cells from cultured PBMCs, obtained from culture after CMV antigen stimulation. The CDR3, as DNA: TGTGCCAGCAGTTTAAGAGGGAGGGCCACAGATACGCAGTATTTT. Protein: CASSLRGRATDTQYF.